Given below is one TCR beta chain in context. The antigen is undetermined. Clones were sequenced by immunoSEQ multiplex PCR, and TCRdb holds only the in-frame ones, with some missing. The profile shows some 130,000 clones, roughly 90% of them singletons. This specimen belongs to a study of T cell responses to AZD1222 COVID-19 vaccine. Study background: Combined were second doses at about 4 or about 12 weeks.

From germline, CDR1 is MNHEY and CDR2 SVGAGI. The CDR3 is 15 amino acids. V was clipped by 1 base and J by 4 bases; unmatched bases: 6. Findings of the study overall: Reportedly, nearly half the spike-specific TCRs target unmutated variant regions. White British people made up most donors, females outnumbered males, and clonal diversity was possibly underestimated.

The sequence was obtained from an adult in good health. This sequence joins TRBV6-5 and TRBJ2-7; TRBD1 matches at 8 bases. The specimen comprised peripheral blood, sampled on day 0 of AZD1222 vaccination. For the CDR3, the DNA is TGTGCCAGCAGTTACTATAGACAGGGGCCATACGAGCAGTACTTC. It encodes CASSYYRQGPYEQYF.